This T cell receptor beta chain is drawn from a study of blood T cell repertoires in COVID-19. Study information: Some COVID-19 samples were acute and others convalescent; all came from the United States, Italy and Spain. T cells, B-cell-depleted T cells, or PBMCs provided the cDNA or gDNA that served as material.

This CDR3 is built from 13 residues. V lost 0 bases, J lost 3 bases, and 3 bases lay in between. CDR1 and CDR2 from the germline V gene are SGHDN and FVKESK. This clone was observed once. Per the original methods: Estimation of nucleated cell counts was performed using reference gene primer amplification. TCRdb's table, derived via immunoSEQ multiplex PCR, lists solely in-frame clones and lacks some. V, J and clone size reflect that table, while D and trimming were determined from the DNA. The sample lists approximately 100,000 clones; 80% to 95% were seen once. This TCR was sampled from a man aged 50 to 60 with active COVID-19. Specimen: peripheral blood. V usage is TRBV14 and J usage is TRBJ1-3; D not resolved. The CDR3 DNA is TGTGCCAGCAGCCAAGATCTTGGAAACACCATATATTTT. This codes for CASSQDLGNTIYF.